The text below deals with one T cell receptor (beta chain). The data are from a study of blood T cell repertoires in COVID-19. About the study: Nucleic acid was either cDNA or gDNA, and it came from T cells, B-cell-depleted T cells, or PBMCs.

Some clones are missing from TCRdb's copy, which holds only in-frame ones; the method was immunoSEQ multiplex PCR. This table has a few hundred thousand clones, almost 85% appearing once. Germline V gene data show CDR1 as LNHDA and CDR2 as SQIVND (reference sequence). After removal of 5 bases from V and 3 bases from J, the junction contained 12 bases not matched to a gene. The CDR3 is 16 amino acids. The sample taken for sequencing was PBMCs or T cells enriched from blood (not recorded which). This receptor was identified in a man aged 40-49 years who had recovered from COVID-19. The gene calls are TRBV19 and TRBJ2-7; 8 bases are a match to TRBD1. The CDR3 spells CASSRLPGQANYEQYF. The CDR3 nucleotides read TGTGCCAGTAGTCGCCTTCCGGGACAGGCAAACTACGAGCAGTACTTC. Drawing the rest from reference TRBV19 and TRBJ2-7, the complete variable domain is DGGITQSPKYLFRKEGQNVTLSCEQNLNHDAMYWYRQDPGQGLRLIYYSQIVNDFQKGDIAEGYSVSREKKESFPLTVTSAQKNPTAFYLCASSRLPGQANYEQYFGPGTRLTVT.